The rows below give T cell receptor beta chains drawn from one sample of a study of cytomegalovirus exposure and HLA in healthy donors. The repertoire was sequenced with immunoSEQ multiplex PCR; TCRdb's copy has only in-frame clones and lacks some. Of roughly 130,000 clones in the sample, just under 75% are singletons; the top ten hold around 7%. Sequencing used PBMCs. The receptors stem from a man aged 40-49 years in good health and CMV-seropositive. CDR3s include the opening cysteine and the closing phenylalanine or tryptophan. Each record gives: J gene, V gene, clone size, D gene, CDR3 protein, CDR3 DNA. A D gene is named only where the DNA matches it firmly. A clone size is listed for some rows: how often the clone was seen (once, few, many), or a class if it is expanded.

>TRBJ2-1|TRBV2|few|.
CASTPSRTGRANEQFF
TGTGCCAGCACCCCGAGCCGGACAGGGAGGGCGAATGAGCAGTTCTTC
>TRBJ1-1|TRBV5-6|once|.
CASNRQGVNTEAFF
TGTGCCAGCAACCGCCAAGGGGTCAACACTGAAGCTTTCTTT
>TRBJ1-2|TRBV10-2|few|.
CATLYEGVNYGYTF
TGCGCCACCCTATACGAAGGGGTAAACTATGGCTACACCTTC
>TRBJ2-5|TRBV5-1|.|TRBD2
CASSFSGGKQETQYF
TGCGCCAGCAGCTTTAGCGGGGGCAAACAAGAGACCCAGTACTTC
>TRBJ2-2|TRBV9|.|.
CASSVGARNTGELFF
TGTGCCAGCAGCGTAGGGGCCAGGAACACCGGGGAGCTGTTTTTT
>TRBJ1-1|TRBV27|.|TRBD1
CASRGTGGPNTEAFF
TGTGCCAGCAGGGGGACAGGGGGCCCGAACACTGAAGCTTTCTTT
>TRBJ2-3|TRBV7-9|.|.
CASSSVGRASTDTQYF
TGTGCCAGCAGTTCAGTCGGGAGAGCTAGCACAGATACGCAGTATTTT
>TRBJ2-5|TRBV27|.|TRBD1
CASSNYDRGGTQYF
TGTGCCAGCAGCAACTACGACAGGGGAGGGACCCAGTACTTC
>TRBJ2-7|TRBV7-9|few|.
CASSLMQGVTFYEQYF
TGTGCCAGCAGCTTAATGCAGGGCGTGACCTTCTACGAGCAGTACTTC
>TRBJ1-6|TRBV2|once|TRBD1
CASRAGTGGNSPLHF
TGTGCCAGCAGGGCCGGGACAGGGGGTAATTCACCCCTCCACTTT
>TRBJ1-2|TRBV29-1|.|TRBD1
CSVEDPSGQPAYGYTF
TGCAGCGTTGAAGATCCCTCGGGACAGCCGGCGTATGGCTACACCTTC